Presented here are 8 T cell receptor beta chains from one specimen sequenced in a study of molecular identifiers for immune sequencing clone quantification. MiXCR was run by TCRdb on the PCR reads, yielding one entry per CDR3 protein. The table lists fewer than 350,000 distinct CDR3 sequences, 20% to 25% of them singletons. Sequencing was performed on naive CD8+ T cells from blood, with Jurkat cell RNA spiked in. The subset was: FACS-sorted CD8+CD4-CCR7+CD45RA+ naive T cells. The receptors here all came from a human donor in good health. Some libraries in this study had Jurkat cell RNA spiked in.

The chain recombines TRBV3-1 with TRBJ2-7; the D is unclear. V lost 4 bases and J 5 bases, leaving 15 bases between the germline ends. The germline CDR1 and CDR2 sequences are LGHDT and YNNKEL (reference sequence). The CDR3 is made up of 14 amino acids. The CDR3 bases are TGTGCCAGCAGCCCAAAGGCGAGGAGCCACGAGCAGTACTTC. This gives the protein CASSPKARSHEQYF.

This clonotype was observed at least ten times. The gene calls are TRBV9 and TRBJ1-1; D is ambiguous. CDR3 length: 14 amino acids. Germline V gene data show CDR1 as SGDLS and CDR2 as YYNGEE. The germline V and J ends were trimmed by 0 bases and 1 base, with 7 bases remaining between them. CDR3 amino acids: CASSVEFENTEAFF. In DNA, the CDR3 is TGTGCCAGCAGCGTAGAGTTCGAGAACACTGAAGCTTTCTTT.

The sample holds many counts of this clonotype. The rearrangement uses TRBV7-9 and TRBJ1-1; unclear D gene. V was cut by 7 bases and J by 3 bases, with 15 bases left in between. This CDR3 has 14 amino acids. Per germline, CDR1 SEHNR and CDR2 FQNEAQ (reference sequence). The CDR3 sequence: CASIWASEYTEAFF. The CDR3 DNA reads as TGTGCCAGCATCTGGGCCTCAGAGTACACTGAAGCTTTCTTT. Complete variable domain (other parts from reference TRBV7-9 and TRBJ1-1): DTGVSQNPRHKITKRGQNVTFRCDPISEHNRLYWYRQTLGQGPEFLTYFQNEAQLEKSRLLSDRFSAERPKGSFSTLEIQRTEQGDSAMYLCASIWASEYTEAFFGQGTRLTVV.

The V and J genes are TRBV12-3 or TRBV12-4 and TRBJ2-7, with D unresolved. V was clipped by 3 bases and J by 2 bases, with 8 bases between them. The CDR3 contains 13 residues. As DNA, the CDR3 is TGTGCCAGCAGTTTTGCGCCAGCCTACGAGCAGTACTTC. Its protein product is CASSFAPAYEQYF.

With regard to this clonotype: A read error may explain this, as a much larger clone is one base away. V is TRBV24-1 and J is TRBJ1-5, with D possibly matching TRBD1 (5 bases). The CDR3 is 13 amino acids. The germline V gene encodes CDR1 KGHDR and CDR2 SFDVKD. Deletions cut 5 bases from V and 6 bases from J, with 10 bases between. CDR3 amino acids: CATSGGGTQPQHF. Here the CDR3 DNA reads TGTGCCACCAGTGGCGGGGGTACTCAGCCCCAGCATTTT.

The sample holds many counts of this clonotype. The V gene is TRBV5-1, the J gene TRBJ2-1; TRBD1 agrees at 7 bases. Germline V CDR1 and CDR2: SGHRS, YFSETQ. This CDR3 has 13 amino acids. J was trimmed by 13 bases and V by 3 bases; bases with no gene match: 10. The CDR3 DNA sequence: TGCGCCAGCAGCTCTCCGCCAGGGGGTTCCCAGTTCTTC. It specifies CASSSPPGGSQFF.

This rearrangement joins TRBV6-6 to TRBJ1-5; D not certain. Germline CDR1 is MNHNY and CDR2 is SVGAGI (reference sequence). V was shortened by 2 bases and J by 9 bases, with 8 bases between the two germline ends. This CDR3 contains 12 residues. CDR3 DNA sequence: TGTGCCAGCAGTTACGGGGAGGGGCCCCAGCATTTT. Amino acid sequence: CASSYGEGPQHF.

This clonotype was seen only once. A clone one base away is much larger, so this may be a read error. The chain links TRBV6-6 to TRBJ1-1; D unresolved. Germline V lookup: CDR1 MNHNY, CDR2 SVGAGI (reference sequence). The length of the CDR3 is 13 residues. The CDR3 nucleotides are TGTGCCAGCAGTTACTCTGATGAGCAGTCAGCTCTCTTT. It encodes CASSYSDEQSALF.